Sequencing of this T cell receptor beta chain was carried out in a study of T cells in Graves' hyperthyroidism and ophthalmopathy (dated by TCRdb to 2018 to 2020). About the full investigation: Peripheral blood samples were taken at the time of initial diagnosis, prior to any treatment. To identify TCR V-J signatures that set the groups apart, the researchers used a discovery cohort of about a hundred patients, made up of under 45 with Graves' ophthalmopathy and some 58 with stable Graves' hyperthyroidism. Prospective prediction of ophthalmopathy was tested in an independent validation cohort consisting of 18 to 20 hyperthyroidism patients and around 16 patients who later progressed to ophthalmopathy. For training and testing, the 100 or so patients in the discovery cohort were randomly divided in a 7:3 ratio. The study also compared thyroid tissue and blood T-cell repertoires from 6 or 7 Graves' hyperthyroidism patients. After blood sampling, hyperthyroidism patients were treated with methimazole at a starting dose of 30 mg daily, and ophthalmopathy patients were treated with high-dose intravenous methylprednisolone. According to the paper, TCR Vbeta CDR3 sequencing was carried out on some 140 peripheral blood samples, which came from fewer than 50 ophthalmopathy, under 85 hyperthyroidism and roughly 17 progressor patients. The study at large found these results: Most expanded thyroid clonotypes (frequency above 0.001) were also found in blood, which suggests that blood repertoires may mirror thyroid immune responses. In validation, progression to ophthalmopathy was predicted by the model with nearly 71% sensitivity and approximately 78% specificity, a median of approximately 6.5 months before onset. A model built on a 13 V-J signature distinguished ophthalmopathy from stable hyperthyroidism, reaching approximately 89% sensitivity and about 81% specificity in cross-validation and 80%/75% in testing. No statistical method was used to fix the sample size in advance, and group allocation was not hidden from the investigators.

A patient counted as having stable Graves' hyperthyroidism if no progression to ophthalmopathy occurred over 18 months of follow-up. Hyperthyroidism patients were aged 18 to 65 years and newly diagnosed, with disease duration of less than 2 months. Any patient with an uncontrolled infection, another autoimmune disease, pregnancy or lactation was excluded. Clinical symptoms, serum thyroxine and TRAb, thyroid ultrasound, and orbital computed tomography formed the basis for the diagnoses. PBMCs were separated from under 12 ml of fresh peripheral blood using Ficoll-Paque density gradient centrifugation. Total RNA was extracted using Trizol reagent, and RNA quality was assessed on an Agilent 2100 Bioanalyzer. The TCR beta CDR3 regions were amplified from the RNA transcripts. For the first round of RT-PCR on the TCR CDR3, the HTBI primer set was used together with the Qiagen OneStep RT-PCR kit. Libraries were constructed in a second round of multiplex PCR, after which size selection and purification were carried out. Sequencing of the libraries was done on an Illumina HiSeq2000 using paired-end 100 bp reads. From the authors' description of their analysis: SOAPnuke was used to process the raw data, removing reads that contained adapters or uncalled bases, had a mean Phred below 15, or lacked an exact match to the constant primer or identifier. High-quality paired reads were merged using COPE v1.2.5, and each unique nucleotide sequence was defined as a clonotype. Clonotypes were aligned to IMGT TRBV, TRBD and TRBJ reference segments using MiTCR v1.1. The analysis included only V-J combinations with a frequency above 0.0001, which together covered around 99% of the repertoires. The TCS score was defined as the ratio of F50 (clonal expansion) to E x V (chaos), calculated using BLOSUM62-based TCRdist between CDR3 peptides within each V-J. Welch's t-statistics and random forest reduced roughly 540 V-J features to 13, which were used in a naive Bayes classifier (R e1071). TCRdb reprocessed the public reads (quality trimming at Q25 with fastp, clone calling with MiXCR) and kept in-frame beta chains. Here each entry gathers all rows of one CDR3 protein and keeps the most common genes and DNA. TCRdb assigned the V and J calls; the authors' analysis was not used. Here the sample has around 340,000 distinct CDR3 sequences; 21% occur a single time. Together, the top ten hold over 40% of the sample.

Sequences MDHEN (CDR1) and SYDVKM (CDR2) are obtained from the germline V gene. V loses 4 bases of germline sequence and J loses 2 bases, and the interval between the two ends is 18 bases. The cysteine opens and the phenylalanine closes a CDR3 of 16 amino acids. Only the CDR3 portion is preserved as DNA: 48 bases, with reading frame beginning at the first base. This clonotype was observed at least ten times. Its specific antigen is unknown. No base-level quality is on record; no much larger clone is a single base apart. This chain joins TRBV28 to TRBJ2-7; the D gene is possibly TRBD1, with 6 bases matching. The clonotype was recovered from a woman between 50 and 59 years old with Graves' hyperthyroidism. The sequencing sample was made of blood. In nucleotides, the sequence is TGTGCCAGCAGTTCCCAGGACAGAGGGCCCACCTACGAGCAGTACTTC. Its amino acids are CASSSQDRGPTYEQYF.